This T cell receptor beta chain was observed in a study of T cell responses to AZD1222 COVID-19 vaccine. TCRdb's table, derived via immunoSEQ multiplex PCR, lists solely in-frame clones and lacks some. The sample contains some 140,000 clones, 93% of which appear only once. Study-wide results and caveats: Donors, mostly white British, included more females; clonal diversity was possibly underestimated. Vaccine-associated CD4 TCRs ranged over spike, dominating at 160-218 and 743-854.

To note about this clone: Its antigen is not identified.

This CDR3 is 13 amino acids long. Germline CDR1 reads MNHEY; CDR2 reads SVGAGI. V was shortened by 6 bases and J by 9 bases, with 15 bases between the two germline ends. The clonotype was recovered from an adult in good health. J is TRBJ1-5 and V is TRBV6-5; D possibly corresponds to TRBD1 (5 bases). The sequences come from peripheral blood, collected on day 0 of AZD1222 vaccination. CDR3 sequence reads: CASRRDRAWPQHF. DNA for the CDR3: TGTGCCAGCAGAAGGGACCGGGCTTGGCCCCAGCATTTT.